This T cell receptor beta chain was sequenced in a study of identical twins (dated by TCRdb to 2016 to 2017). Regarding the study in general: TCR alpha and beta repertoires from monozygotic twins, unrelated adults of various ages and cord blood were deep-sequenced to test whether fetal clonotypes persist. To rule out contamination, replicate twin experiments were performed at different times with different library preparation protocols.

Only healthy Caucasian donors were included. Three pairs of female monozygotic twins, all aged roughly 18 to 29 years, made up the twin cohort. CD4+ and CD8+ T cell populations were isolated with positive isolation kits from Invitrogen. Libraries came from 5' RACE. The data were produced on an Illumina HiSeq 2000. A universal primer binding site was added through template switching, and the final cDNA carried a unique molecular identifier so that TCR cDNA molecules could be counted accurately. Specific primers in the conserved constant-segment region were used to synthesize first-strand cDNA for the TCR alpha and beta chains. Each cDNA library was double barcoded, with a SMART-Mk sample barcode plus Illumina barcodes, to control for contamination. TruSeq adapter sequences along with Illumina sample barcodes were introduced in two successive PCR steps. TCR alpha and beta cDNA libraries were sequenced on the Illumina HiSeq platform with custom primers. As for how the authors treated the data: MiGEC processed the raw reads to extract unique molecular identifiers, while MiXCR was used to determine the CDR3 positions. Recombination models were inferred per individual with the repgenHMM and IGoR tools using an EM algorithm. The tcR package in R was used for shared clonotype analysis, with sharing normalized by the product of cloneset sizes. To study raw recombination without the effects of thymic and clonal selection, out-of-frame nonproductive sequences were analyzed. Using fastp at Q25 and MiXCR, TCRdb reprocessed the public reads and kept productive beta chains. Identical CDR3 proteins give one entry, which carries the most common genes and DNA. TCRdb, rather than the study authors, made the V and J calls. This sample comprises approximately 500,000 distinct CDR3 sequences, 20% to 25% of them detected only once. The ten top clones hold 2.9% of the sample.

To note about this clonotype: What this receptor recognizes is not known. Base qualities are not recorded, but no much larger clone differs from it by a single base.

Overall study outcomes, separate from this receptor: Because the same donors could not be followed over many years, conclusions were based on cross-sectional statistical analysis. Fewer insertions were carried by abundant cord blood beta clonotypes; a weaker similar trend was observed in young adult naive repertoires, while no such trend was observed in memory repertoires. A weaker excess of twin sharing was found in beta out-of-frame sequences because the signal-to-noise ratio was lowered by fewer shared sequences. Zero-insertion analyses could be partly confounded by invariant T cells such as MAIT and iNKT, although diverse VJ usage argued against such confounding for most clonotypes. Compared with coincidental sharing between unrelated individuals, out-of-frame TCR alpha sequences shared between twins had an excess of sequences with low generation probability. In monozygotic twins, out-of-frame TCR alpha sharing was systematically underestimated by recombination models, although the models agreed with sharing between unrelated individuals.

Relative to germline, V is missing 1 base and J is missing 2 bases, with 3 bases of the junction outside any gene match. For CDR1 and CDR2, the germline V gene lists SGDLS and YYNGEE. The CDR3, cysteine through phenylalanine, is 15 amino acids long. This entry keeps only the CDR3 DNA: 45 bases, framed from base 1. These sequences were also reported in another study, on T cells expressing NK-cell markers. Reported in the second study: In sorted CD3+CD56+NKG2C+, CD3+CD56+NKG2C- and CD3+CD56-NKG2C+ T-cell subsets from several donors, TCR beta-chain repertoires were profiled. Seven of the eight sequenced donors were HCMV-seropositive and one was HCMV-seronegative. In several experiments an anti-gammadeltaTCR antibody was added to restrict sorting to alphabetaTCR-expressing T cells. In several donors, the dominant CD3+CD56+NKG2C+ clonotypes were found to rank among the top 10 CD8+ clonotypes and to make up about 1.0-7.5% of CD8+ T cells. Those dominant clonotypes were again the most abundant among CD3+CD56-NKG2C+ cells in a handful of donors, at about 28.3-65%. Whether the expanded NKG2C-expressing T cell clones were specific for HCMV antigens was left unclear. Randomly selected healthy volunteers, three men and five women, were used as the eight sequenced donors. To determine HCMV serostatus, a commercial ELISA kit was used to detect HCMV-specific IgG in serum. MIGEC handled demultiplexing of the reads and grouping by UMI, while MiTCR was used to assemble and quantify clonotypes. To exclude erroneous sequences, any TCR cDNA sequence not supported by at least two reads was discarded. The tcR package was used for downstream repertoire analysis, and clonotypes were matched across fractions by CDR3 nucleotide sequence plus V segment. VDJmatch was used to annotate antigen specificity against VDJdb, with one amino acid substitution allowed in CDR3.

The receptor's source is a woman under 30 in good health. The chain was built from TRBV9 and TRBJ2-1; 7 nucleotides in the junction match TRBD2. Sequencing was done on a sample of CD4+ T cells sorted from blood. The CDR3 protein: CASSVLAGAYNEQFF. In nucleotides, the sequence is TGTGCCAGCAGCGTACTTGCGGGGGCCTACAATGAGCAGTTCTTC.